One and the same sample provided the 14 T cell receptor beta chains below, sequenced in a study of long-term antiretroviral therapy in people with HIV. Survey level was the resolution at which the v3.0 immunoSEQ assay ran. Profiling relied on immunoSEQ multiplex PCR, and the TCRdb table lists in-frame clones only, not all of them. The data show about 29,000 clones, 95% seen once. Here the sequenced sample was unsorted PBMCs, taken 5.3 years after starting antiretroviral therapy. The receptors were gathered from a man aged 30 to 39 with HIV.

The V gene is TRBV13, the J gene TRBJ1-2; 8 bases align to TRBD1. CDR1 and CDR2 (germline): PRHDT, FYEKMQ (reference sequence). V lost 5 bases to trimming and J lost 6 bases; unmatched junction nucleotides: 2. The CDR3 extends over 12 amino acids. For the CDR3, the DNA is TGTGCCAGCAGCGAGGACAGGGATGGCTACACCTTC. This sequence encodes CASSEDRDGYTF.

This clone has a single count. The chain combines TRBV11-1 with TRBJ1-2; D not resolved. Trimming took off 5 bases at V and 1 base at J, with 11 bases between the two ends. Germline-derived CDR1 and CDR2 are SGHAT and FQDESV (reference sequence). The CDR3 runs to 14 residues. The CDR3 loop reads CASSPREFNYGYTF. Written as DNA, the CDR3 is TGTGCCAGCAGCCCCCGGGAATTTAACTATGGCTACACCTTC.

The chain links TRBV12-5 to TRBJ2-3; tentatively, D is TRBD1 (6 bases). There are 16 residues in the CDR3. V gave up 1 base and J gave up 3 bases, with 14 bases separating them. CDR1 LGHNT and CDR2 FRNRAP come from the germline V gene. The CDR3 spells CASGLATGYVTDTQYF. The CDR3 DNA is TGTGCTAGTGGTTTGGCGACAGGCTACGTAACAGATACGCAGTATTTT.

This clone was counted once. This chain links TRBV7-9 with TRBJ2-1; 8 nucleotides align to TRBD1. Trimming removed 5 bases from V and 0 bases from J; junction bases left unmatched: 3. The germline V gene encodes CDR1 SEHNR and CDR2 FQNEAQ (reference sequence). This CDR3 is built from 15 residues. The CDR3, as DNA: TGTGCCAGCAGCGGGACAGGTAGCTCCTACAATGAGCAGTTCTTC. Its protein is CASSGTGSSYNEQFF.

This clone was recorded only once. The chain has TRBV28 and TRBJ2-5, with 11 bases fitting TRBD1. This CDR3 comprises 15 residues. Trimming took 6 bases from V and 4 from J; bases not matched to a gene: 7. Germline V gene lookup returns CDR1 MDHEN and CDR2 SYDVKM. The CDR3 is CASSPDRGRLETQYF. CDR3 in DNA: TGTGCCAGCAGCCCGGACAGGGGGCGATTAGAGACCCAGTACTTC.

The chain recombines TRBV9 with TRBJ2-2; the D gene is possibly TRBD1 (6 bases). Germline loops: CDR1 SGDLS, CDR2 YYNGEE. The CDR3 has 15 amino acids. Trimming took off 4 bases at V and 2 bases at J, with 12 bases between the two ends. The CDR3 DNA reads TGTGCCAGCAGCCTCAGGGGTTCTAACACCGGGGAGCTGTTTTTT. Translation gives CASSLRGSNTGELFF. Filled out from reference TRBV9 and TRBJ2-2, the complete variable domain reads DSGVTQTPKHLITATGQRVTLRCSPRSGDLSVYWYQQSLDQGLQFLIQYYNGEERAKGNILERFSAQQFPDLHSELNLSSLELGDSALYFCASSLRGSNTGELFFGEGSRLTVL.

Here the CDR3 DNA reads TGCAGTGCTAGAAACTACAATGAGCAGTTCTTC. Protein: CSARNYNEQFF. This rearrangement joins TRBV20-1 to TRBJ2-1; D call uncertain. Trimming stripped 2 bases from V and 3 bases from J, with 2 bases between. The germline CDR1 and CDR2 sequences are DFQATT and SNEGSKA (reference sequence). CDR3 length: 11 residues.

The V and J genes are TRBV7-9 and TRBJ1-3; D ambiguous. Germline V gives CDR1 SEHNR, CDR2 FQNEAQ (reference sequence). The CDR3 has 15 residues. V lost 1 base to trimming and J lost 0 bases, with 7 bases between them. CDR3 nucleotides: TGTGCCAGCAGCTTAGTTCCGAGCTCTGGAAACACCATATATTTT. Translating it yields CASSLVPSSGNTIYF.

In its sample, this clone was seen once. This chain links TRBV5-1 with TRBJ2-3; D gene uncertain. The germline V gene encodes CDR1 SGHRS and CDR2 YFSETQ. V was trimmed by 4 bases and J by 0 bases, leaving 6 bases between them. The CDR3 has 13 residues. The CDR3 coding sequence is TGCGCCAGCAGCGGTACAAGCACAGATACGCAGTATTTT. This codes for CASSGTSTDTQYF. The full variable domain, in which reference TRBV5-1 and TRBJ2-3 provide the parts outside the CDR3, is KAGVTQTPRYLIKTRGQQVTLSCSPISGHRSVSWYQQTPGQGLQFLFEYFSETQRNKGNFPGRFSGRQFSNSRSEMNVSTLELGDSALYLCASSGTSTDTQYFGPGTRLTVL.

On this clone: This may arise from a read error, as a much more abundant clone is one base away. Within the sample, other DNA sequences also encode this same CDR3. The J gene is TRBJ2-5, the V gene TRBV15; 7 bases align to TRBD2. The CDR3 has 13 residues. V shed 3 bases and J 4 bases; nucleotides not matched to a gene: 2. Germline loops: CDR1 LNHNV, CDR2 YYDKDF (reference sequence). For the CDR3, the DNA is TGTGCCACCAGCAGGATAGCGGGAGAGACCCAGTACTTC. The encoded protein is CATSRIAGETQYF.

J is TRBJ1-2 and V is TRBV7-9; 10 bases are shared with TRBD1. The J segment lost 3 bases and the V segment lost 3 bases, leaving 1 base of the junction unmatched. Germline-derived CDR1 and CDR2 are SEHNR and FQNEAQ (reference sequence). The CDR3 runs to 14 residues. For the CDR3, the DNA is TGTGCCAGCAGCTTCGGACAGGGGGACTATGGCTACACCTTC. Residues: CASSFGQGDYGYTF.

The chain carries TRBV5-1 and TRBJ2-2; no clear D gene. V was shortened by 4 bases and J by 4 bases, with 17 bases between the two germline ends. Germline V gene sequence: CDR1 SGHRS, CDR2 YFSETQ. CDR3 length: 16 amino acids. The CDR3 here is CASSPTVPRLTGELFF. In DNA, the CDR3 is TGCGCCAGCAGCCCCACAGTCCCGAGGCTCACCGGGGAGCTGTTTTTT.

This chain connects TRBV7-2 to TRBJ2-3; 15 bases align to TRBD2. The germline CDR1 and CDR2 sequences are SGHTA and FQGNSA. The V gene end was trimmed by 4 bases and the J gene end by 3 bases; junction bases not matched to a gene: 8. The CDR3 is made up of 18 amino acids. The CDR3 DNA reads TGTGCCAGCAGCTCCAGGACTAGCGGGGGGGAGAGGACAGATACGCAGTATTTT. Translation: CASSSRTSGGERTDTQYF.

This sequence joins TRBV15 and TRBJ2-2; 8 bases match TRBD1. The V gene end was trimmed by 7 bases and the J gene end by 6 bases; junction bases not matched to a gene: 7. The length of the CDR3 is 14 residues. Germline V gene lookup returns CDR1 LNHNV and CDR2 YYDKDF (reference sequence). CDR3 residues: CATKGQGSPGELFF. CDR3 DNA sequence: TGTGCCACCAAAGGACAGGGATCCCCCGGGGAGCTGTTTTTT.